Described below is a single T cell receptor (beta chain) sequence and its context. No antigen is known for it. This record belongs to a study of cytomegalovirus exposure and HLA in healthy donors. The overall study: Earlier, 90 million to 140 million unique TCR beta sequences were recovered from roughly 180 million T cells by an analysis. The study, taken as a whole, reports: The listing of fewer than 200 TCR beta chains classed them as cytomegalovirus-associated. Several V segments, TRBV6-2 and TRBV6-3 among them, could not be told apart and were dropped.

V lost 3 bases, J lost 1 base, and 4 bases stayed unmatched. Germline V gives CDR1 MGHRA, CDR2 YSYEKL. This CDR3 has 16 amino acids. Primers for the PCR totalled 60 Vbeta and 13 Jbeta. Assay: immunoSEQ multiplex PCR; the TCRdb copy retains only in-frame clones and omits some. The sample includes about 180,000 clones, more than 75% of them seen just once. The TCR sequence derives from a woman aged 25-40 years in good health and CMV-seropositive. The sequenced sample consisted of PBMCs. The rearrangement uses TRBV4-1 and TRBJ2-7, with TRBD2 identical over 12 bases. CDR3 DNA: TGCGCCAGCAGCCAGGCTAGCGGGGGGGCATCCTACGAGCAGTACTTC. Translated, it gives CASSQASGGASYEQYF.